Presented here are 18 T cell receptor beta chains from one specimen sequenced in a study of CD8 T cells in ankylosing spondylitis. These receptors have no identified antigens. Via MiXCR, TCRdb re-called the 5' RACE reads, giving one row per CDR3 protein. The sample carries hundreds of thousands of distinct CDR3 sequences, over 9.5% recorded once. General study results and limits: Among TCR beta sequences, a motif of eight highly homologous variants appeared characteristic of ankylosing spondylitis blood.

Sequenced material: blood, either unsorted or a sorted T cell fraction (not recorded which). These receptors all stem from a male donor with ankylosing spondylitis.

In its sample, this clonotype was seen many times. The chain employs TRBV4-2 and TRBJ2-3, with D possibly matching TRBD2 (6 bases). Germline-derived CDR1 and CDR2 are LGHNA and YNFKEQ. The V gene lost 4 bases and the J gene lost 5 bases, with 16 bases spanning the gap. This CDR3 spans 15 amino acids. The CDR3 DNA reads as TGTGCCAGCAGCCGGTCGGGAGCTCGGGAAGATACGCAGTATTTT. It yields the protein CASSRSGAREDTQYF.

This chain joins TRBV12-3 or TRBV12-4 and TRBJ2-3, with 10 bases aligning to TRBD2. This CDR3 has 16 residues. V lost 1 base to trimming and J lost 2 bases; unmatched junction nucleotides: 3. The CDR3 spells CASSLGAGGNTDTQYF. CDR3 sequence (DNA): TGTGCCAGCAGTTTAGGAGCGGGAGGGAACACAGATACGCAGTATTTT.

About this clonotype: One junction end disagrees with the germline gene, perhaps due to a read error. The rearrangement links TRBV29-1 to TRBJ1-1; 7 positions agree with TRBD1. This CDR3 comprises 13 residues. From germline, CDR1 is SQVTM and CDR2 ANQGSEA. The chain's CDR3 is CSVEGGAVPEAFF. In DNA, the CDR3 is TGCAGCGTGGAAGGGGGCGCGGTCCCTGAAGCTTTCTTT.

CDR3 residues: CASSSNSSPPQHF. The CDR3 DNA reads as TGTGCCAGCTCATCAAACAGTTCCCCGCCCCAGCATTTT. The chain combines TRBV18 with TRBJ1-5; D remains unclear. The CDR3 runs to 13 residues. Germline CDR1 KGHSH, CDR2 LQKENI. Trimming left V 5 bases short and J 9 bases short, with 14 bases between.

This clonotype was recorded a few times. V is TRBV19 and J is TRBJ2-5; the match to TRBD2 covers 8 bases. Germline CDR1 is LNHDA and CDR2 is SQIVND (reference sequence). There are 13 residues in the CDR3. V gave up 6 bases and J gave up 3 bases; unmatched junction bases: 3. The CDR3 DNA is TGTGCCAGTAGACTAGCGGCCAAAGAGACCCAGTACTTC. Its protein is CASRLAAKETQYF.

In its sample, this clonotype was seen a few times. This chain joins TRBV7-2 and TRBJ2-1; 12 bases are shared with TRBD2. After removal of 1 base from V and 10 bases from J, the junction contained 5 bases not matched to a gene. Per the germline V gene, CDR1 is SGHTA and CDR2 is FQGNSA. The CDR3 has 15 amino acids. The CDR3, as DNA: TGTGCCAGCAGCTTAGGTAGGACTAGCGGGATCGAGCAGTTCTTC. It translates to CASSLGRTSGIEQFF.

This clonotype was detected a few times. The V and J genes are TRBV5-1 and TRBJ2-2, with TRBD1 matching over 7 bases. Germline V gene lookup returns CDR1 SGHRS and CDR2 YFSETQ. Unmatched junction bases numbered 6, after V lost 5 bases and J lost 2 bases. The CDR3 loop spans 15 amino acids. The CDR3 nucleotides are TGCGCCAGCAGGGCCGGGACAGCTAACACCGGGGAGCTGTTTTTT. This translates into CASRAGTANTGELFF.

This chain connects TRBV5-1 to TRBJ2-1; D gene uncertain. The V end lost 4 bases, the J end lost 5 bases, and 10 bases lay between the germline ends. Germline loops: CDR1 SGHRS, CDR2 YFSETQ. The CDR3 length is 13 residues. CDR3 sequence: CASSALQNNEQFF. The CDR3 nucleotides read TGCGCCAGCAGCGCCCTCCAAAACAATGAGCAGTTCTTC.

This clonotype has a count of ten or more. The chain recombines TRBV5-1 with TRBJ2-7, with unresolved D. The length of the CDR3 is 13 residues. V was trimmed by 0 bases and J by 0 bases, leaving 4 bases between them. Germline V gene data show CDR1 as SGHRS and CDR2 as YFSETQ. The CDR3 sequence is CASSLDGSYEQYV. The CDR3 bases are TGCGCCAGCAGCTTGGACGGCTCCTACGAGCAGTACGTC.

The table lists this clonotype with a few counts. The gene calls are TRBV5-1 and TRBJ2-3; D could derive from TRBD1 or TRBD2 (5 bases each). CDR1 and CDR2 (germline): SGHRS, YFSETQ. The CDR3 loop spans 16 amino acids. Trimming took 2 bases from V and 6 from J, leaving 19 bases between them. CDR3 bases: TGCGCCAGCAGCTTAGGGACCGGGAATGTTTTCGATACGCAGTATTTT. Encoded protein: CASSLGTGNVFDTQYF.

This clonotype has at least ten counts. V usage is TRBV5-1 and J usage is TRBJ2-2; the D gene is possibly TRBD1 (5 bases). The V and J ends lost 7 bases and 4 bases respectively, with 11 bases between them. Germline V CDR1 and CDR2: SGHRS, YFSETQ. CDR3 length: 13 amino acids. In DNA, the CDR3 is TGCGCCAGCTCCAGGGAACCCACCGGGGAGCTGTTTTTT. Translation: CASSREPTGELFF.

This clonotype was picked up a small number of times. The chain links TRBV12-5 to TRBJ2-2; TRBD2 matches 9 bases. This CDR3 is 17 amino acids long. The J segment lost 3 bases and the V segment lost 6 bases, leaving 11 bases of the junction unmatched. Germline V gene lookup returns CDR1 LGHNT and CDR2 FRNRAP. The CDR3 region has the DNA TGTGCTAGTGGCAACCTTCTTAGCGGGAGTCACACCGGGGAGCTGTTTTTT. Protein: CASGNLLSGSHTGELFF.

This sequence joins TRBV10-3 and TRBJ2-5; the match to TRBD2 covers 10 bases. The germline gives CDR1 ENHRY, CDR2 SYGVKD. The CDR3 runs to 17 residues. Losses at the gene ends were 9 bases for V and 4 bases for J; bases not matched to a gene: 17. The CDR3 sequence is CAIRDGTRLAGGETQYF. The CDR3 nucleotides are TGTGCCATACGCGACGGAACCCGATTAGCGGGAGGAGAGACCCAGTACTTC.

This clonotype was detected a few times. The CDR3 sequence is CASSLDSISYEQYV. DNA for the CDR3: TGCGCCAGCAGCCTGGACAGCATCTCCTACGAGCAGTACGTC. The chain employs TRBV5-1 and TRBJ2-7, with a possible D match to TRBD1 (6 bases). The germline V and J ends were trimmed by 4 bases and 0 bases, with 11 bases remaining between them. Per germline, CDR1 SGHRS and CDR2 YFSETQ. This CDR3 has 14 amino acids.

This clonotype was detected ten times or more. The chain combines TRBV12-3 or TRBV12-4 with TRBJ2-2; 8 nucleotides align to TRBD1. This CDR3 contains 15 residues. Trimming removed 3 bases from V and 3 bases from J; junction bases left unmatched: 3. CDR3 region: CASSFRQGYTGELFF. The DNA for the CDR3 is TGTGCCAGCAGTTTCAGACAGGGGTACACCGGGGAGCTGTTTTTT.

The gene calls are TRBV5-1 and TRBJ1-2; 7 nucleotides align to TRBD1. Germline CDR1 and CDR2: SGHRS and YFSETQ. With V trimmed by 0 bases and J by 5 bases, 1 base remained unmatched. The CDR3 is 13 amino acids. The CDR3 spells CASSLAQGYGYTF. In nucleotides, the CDR3 is TGCGCCAGCAGCTTGGCACAGGGGTATGGCTACACCTTC.

This clonotype turned up a few times. The V and J genes are TRBV7-6 and TRBJ1-1; D is unresolved. This CDR3 has 14 amino acids. Trimming removed 1 base at V and 1 base at J, with 7 bases between. Germline V CDR1 and CDR2: SGHVS, FNYEAQ. The CDR3 region is CASSLGMANTEAFF. DNA for the CDR3: TGTGCCAGCAGCTTAGGTATGGCGAACACTGAAGCTTTCTTT.

This clonotype was seen ten or more times. The gene calls are TRBV7-2 and TRBJ1-5, with D hard to call. Germline V gene sequence: CDR1 SGHTA, CDR2 FQGNSA. The CDR3 totals 12 residues. V gave up 6 bases and J gave up 6 bases, with 9 bases separating them. The CDR3 DNA reads as TGTGCCAGCAGTTTGGACCGTCAGCCCCAGCATTTT. The encoded protein is CASSLDRQPQHF. The entire variable domain, with the rest obtained from reference TRBV7-2 and TRBJ1-5, is as follows: GAGVSQSPSNKVTEKGKDVELRCDPISGHTALYWYRQSLGQGLEFLIYFQGNSAPDKSGLPSDRFSAERTGGSVSTLTIQRTQQEDSAVYLCASSLDRQPQHFGDGTRLSIL.